This TCR beta chain was recovered during a study of OX40 agonist ivuxolimab in advanced cancers. Study at large: The patients received ivuxolimab by intravenous route every 2 weeks at 0.01 to 10 mg/kg. Notes on the study in general: The investigators did not determine what antigen specificity the expanded peripheral T cells had. At 0.1 to 3.0 mg/kg and by week 6, clonal expansion occurred in CD4+ and CD8+ blood T cells.

TCRdb keeps only in-frame clones here, not all; method: immunoSEQ multiplex PCR. The repertoire holds roughly 72,000 clones, with 90% to 95% as singletons. Points on this clone: Its antigen is currently unknown.

V was pared by 0 bases and J by 3 bases, with 8 bases between. CDR1 is MNHEY and CDR2 is SMNVEV in the germline V gene (reference sequence). This CDR3 is built from 14 residues. The specimen comprised CD4+ or CD8+ T cells sorted from blood, sampled in a trial of the OX40 agonist ivuxolimab. The V and J genes are TRBV27 and TRBJ1-2, with D perhaps matching TRBD1 (5 bases). This receptor was taken from an adult with an advanced solid tumor such as melanoma, head and neck, liver or kidney cancer. This CDR3 reads CASSLSGTHYGYTF. The CDR3, as DNA: TGTGCCAGCAGTTTATCCGGGACCCACTATGGCTACACCTTC.